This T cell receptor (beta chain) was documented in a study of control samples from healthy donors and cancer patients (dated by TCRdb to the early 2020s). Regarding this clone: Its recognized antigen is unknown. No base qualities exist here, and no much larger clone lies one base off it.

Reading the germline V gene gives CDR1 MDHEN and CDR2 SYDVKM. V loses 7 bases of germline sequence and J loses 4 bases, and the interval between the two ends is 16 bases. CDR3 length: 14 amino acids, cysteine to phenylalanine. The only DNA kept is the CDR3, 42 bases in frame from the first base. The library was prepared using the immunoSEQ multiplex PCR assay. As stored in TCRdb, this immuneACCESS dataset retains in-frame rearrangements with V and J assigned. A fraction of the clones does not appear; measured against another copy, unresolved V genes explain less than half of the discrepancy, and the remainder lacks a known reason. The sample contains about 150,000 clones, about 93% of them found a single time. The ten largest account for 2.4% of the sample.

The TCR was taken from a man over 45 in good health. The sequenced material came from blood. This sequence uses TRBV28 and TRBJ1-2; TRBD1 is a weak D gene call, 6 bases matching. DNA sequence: TGTGCCAGCATTGTTGGGGGCAGGAGCTATGGCTACACCTTC. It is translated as CASIVGGRSYGYTF.